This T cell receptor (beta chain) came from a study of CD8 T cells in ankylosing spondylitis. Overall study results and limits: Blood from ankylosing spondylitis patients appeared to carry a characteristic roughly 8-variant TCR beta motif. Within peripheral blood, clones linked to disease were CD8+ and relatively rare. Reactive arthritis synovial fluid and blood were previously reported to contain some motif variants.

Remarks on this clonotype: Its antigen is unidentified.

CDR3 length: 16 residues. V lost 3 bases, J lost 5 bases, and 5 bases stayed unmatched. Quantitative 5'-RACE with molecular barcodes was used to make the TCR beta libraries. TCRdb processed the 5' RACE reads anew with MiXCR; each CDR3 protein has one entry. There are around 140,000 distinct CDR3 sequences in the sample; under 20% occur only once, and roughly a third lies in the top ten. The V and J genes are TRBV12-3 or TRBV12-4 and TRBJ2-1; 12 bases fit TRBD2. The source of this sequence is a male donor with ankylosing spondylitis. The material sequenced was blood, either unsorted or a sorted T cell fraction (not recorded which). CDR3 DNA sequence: TGTGCCAGCAGTTTCGGACTAGCGGGAACCCACAATGAGCAGTTCTTC. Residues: CASSFGLAGTHNEQFF.